This T cell receptor (beta chain) was recovered during a study of control samples from healthy donors and cancer patients. Assay used: immunoSEQ multiplex PCR; TCRdb lists only in-frame clones, some missing. The table includes over 60,000 clones, approximately 90% detected once. The germline V gene encodes CDR1 KGHSH and CDR2 LQKENI. The CDR3 covers 15 residues. V dropped 3 bases and J dropped 6; count of bases not matched to a gene: 3. The sequenced material came from PBMCs. The chain carries TRBV18 and TRBJ2-1; 12 positions match TRBD2. This clonotype was sampled from a woman aged 55-70 years with head and neck cancer. As DNA, the CDR3 is TGTGCCAGCTCACCCGGACTAGCGGGATCCAATGAGCAGTTCTTC. Translation gives CASSPGLAGSNEQFF.